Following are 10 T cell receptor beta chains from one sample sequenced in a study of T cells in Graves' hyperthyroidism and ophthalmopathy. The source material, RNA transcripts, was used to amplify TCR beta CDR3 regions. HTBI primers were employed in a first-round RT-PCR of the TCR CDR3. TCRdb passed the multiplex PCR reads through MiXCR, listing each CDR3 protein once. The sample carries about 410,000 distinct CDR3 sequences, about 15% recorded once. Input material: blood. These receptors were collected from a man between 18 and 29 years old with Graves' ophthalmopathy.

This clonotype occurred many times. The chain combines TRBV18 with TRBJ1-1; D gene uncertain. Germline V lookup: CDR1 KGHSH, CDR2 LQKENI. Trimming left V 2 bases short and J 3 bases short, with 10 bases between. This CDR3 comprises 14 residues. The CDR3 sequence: CASSPTAGDTEAFF. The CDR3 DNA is TGTGCCAGCTCACCAACAGCCGGGGACACTGAAGCTTTCTTT.

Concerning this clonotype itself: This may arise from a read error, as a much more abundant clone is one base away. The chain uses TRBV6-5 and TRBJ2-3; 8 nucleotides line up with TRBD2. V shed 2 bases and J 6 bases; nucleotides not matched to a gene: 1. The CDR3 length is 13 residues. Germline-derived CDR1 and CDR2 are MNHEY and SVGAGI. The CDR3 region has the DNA TGTGCCAGCAGTTACCCGGGGGGGGATACGCAGTATTTT. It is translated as CASSYPGGDTQYF.

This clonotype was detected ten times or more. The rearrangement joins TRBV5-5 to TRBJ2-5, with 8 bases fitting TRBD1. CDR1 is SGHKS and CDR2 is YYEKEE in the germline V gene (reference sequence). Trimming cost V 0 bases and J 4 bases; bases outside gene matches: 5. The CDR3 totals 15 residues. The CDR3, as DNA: TGTGCCAGCAGCTTGGGTTGGACAGGGTCAGAGACCCAGTACTTC. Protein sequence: CASSLGWTGSETQYF. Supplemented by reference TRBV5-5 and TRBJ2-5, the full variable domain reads DAGVTQSPTHLIKTRGQQVTLRCSPISGHKSVSWYQQVLGQGPQFIFQYYEKEERGRGNFPDRFSARQFPNYSSELNVNALLLGDSALYLCASSLGWTGSETQYFGPGTRLLVL.

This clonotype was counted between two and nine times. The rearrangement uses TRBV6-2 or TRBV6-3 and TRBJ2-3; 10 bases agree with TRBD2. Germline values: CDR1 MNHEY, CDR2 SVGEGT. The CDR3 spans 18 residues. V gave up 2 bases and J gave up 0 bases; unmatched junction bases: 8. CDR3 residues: CASSYSLAGDSSTDTQYF. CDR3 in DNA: TGTGCCAGCAGTTACAGTCTAGCGGGGGACTCTAGCACAGATACGCAGTATTTT.

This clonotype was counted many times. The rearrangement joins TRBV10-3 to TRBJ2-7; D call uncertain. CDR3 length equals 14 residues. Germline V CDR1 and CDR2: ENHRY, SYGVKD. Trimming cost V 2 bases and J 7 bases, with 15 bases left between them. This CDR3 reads CAISEPDARMEQYF. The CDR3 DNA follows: TGTGCCATCAGTGAGCCGGATGCCAGAATGGAGCAGTACTTC.

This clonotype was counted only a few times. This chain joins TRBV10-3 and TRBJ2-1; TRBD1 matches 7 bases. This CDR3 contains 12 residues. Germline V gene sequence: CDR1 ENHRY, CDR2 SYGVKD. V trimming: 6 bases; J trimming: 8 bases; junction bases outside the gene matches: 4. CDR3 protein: CAIRRDSDEQFF. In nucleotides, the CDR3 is TGTGCCATCAGGAGGGACAGTGATGAGCAGTTCTTC.

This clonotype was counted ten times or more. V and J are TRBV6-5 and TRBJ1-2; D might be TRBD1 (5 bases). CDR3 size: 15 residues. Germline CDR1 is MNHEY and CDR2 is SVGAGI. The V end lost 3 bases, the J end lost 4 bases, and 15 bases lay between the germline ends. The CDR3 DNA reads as TGTGCCAGCAGTTATCCGGGACGGATGGGCTATGGCTACACCTTC. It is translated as CASSYPGRMGYGYTF.

The CDR3 loop reads CASSPRASGVMGPNYGYTF. In DNA form, the CDR3 reads TGTGCCAGCAGCCCCCGTGCGTCAGGAGTGATGGGTCCTAACTATGGCTACACCTTC. This chain joins TRBV6-1 and TRBJ1-2; the D is unclear. The CDR3 sequence is 19 residues long. Germline V gene sequence: CDR1 MNHNS, CDR2 SASEGT. With 6 bases removed from V and 0 bases from J, the gap between germline ends came to 26 bases.

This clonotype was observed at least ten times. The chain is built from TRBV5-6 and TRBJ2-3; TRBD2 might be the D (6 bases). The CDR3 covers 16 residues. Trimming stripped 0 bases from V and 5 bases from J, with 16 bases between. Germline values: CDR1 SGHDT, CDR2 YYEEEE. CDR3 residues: CASSLAVWAGRDTQYF. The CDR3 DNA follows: TGTGCCAGCAGCTTGGCGGTATGGGCGGGAAGAGATACGCAGTATTTT.

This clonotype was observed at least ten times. The CDR3 loop reads CSADRVLAVNNEQFF. CDR3 coding DNA: TGCAGTGCCGACCGGGTTCTAGCGGTAAACAATGAGCAGTTCTTC. The chain joins TRBV20-1 to TRBJ2-1; TRBD2 matches at 7 bases. Losses at the gene ends were 6 bases for V and 5 bases for J; bases not matched to a gene: 13. The CDR3 extends over 15 amino acids. The germline CDR1 and CDR2 sequences are DFQATT and SNEGSKA (reference sequence).